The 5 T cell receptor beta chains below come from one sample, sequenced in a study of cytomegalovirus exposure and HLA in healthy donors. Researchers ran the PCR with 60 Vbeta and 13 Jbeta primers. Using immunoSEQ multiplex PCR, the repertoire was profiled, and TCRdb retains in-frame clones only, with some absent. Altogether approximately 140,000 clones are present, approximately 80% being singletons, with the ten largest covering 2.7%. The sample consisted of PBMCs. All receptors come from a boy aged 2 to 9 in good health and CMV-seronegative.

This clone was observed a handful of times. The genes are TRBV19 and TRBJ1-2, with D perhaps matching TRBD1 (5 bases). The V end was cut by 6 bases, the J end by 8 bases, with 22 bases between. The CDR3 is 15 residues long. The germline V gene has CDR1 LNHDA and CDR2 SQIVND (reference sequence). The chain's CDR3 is CASRENAGDAEGYTF. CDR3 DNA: TGTGCCAGTAGAGAGAACGCGGGGGACGCAGAGGGCTACACCTTC.

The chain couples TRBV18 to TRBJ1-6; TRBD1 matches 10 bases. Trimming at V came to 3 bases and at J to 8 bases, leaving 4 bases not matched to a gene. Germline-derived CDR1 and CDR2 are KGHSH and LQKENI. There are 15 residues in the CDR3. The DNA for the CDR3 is TGTGCCAGCTCACCGATGACAGGGGGCGATTCACCCCTCCACTTT. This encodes CASSPMTGGDSPLHF. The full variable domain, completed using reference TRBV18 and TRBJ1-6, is NAGVMQNPRHLVRRRGQEARLRCSPMKGHSHVYWYRQLPEEGLKFMVYLQKENIIDESGMPKERFSAEFPKEGPSILRIQQVVRGDSAAYFCASSPMTGGDSPLHFGNGTRLTVT.

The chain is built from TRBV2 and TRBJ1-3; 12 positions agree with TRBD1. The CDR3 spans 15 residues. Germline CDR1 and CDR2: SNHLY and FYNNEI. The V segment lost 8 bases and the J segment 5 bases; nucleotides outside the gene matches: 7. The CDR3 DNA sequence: TGTGCCAGCGTCCGGGACAGGGGGCGGAGAAACACCATATATTTT. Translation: CASVRDRGRRNTIYF.

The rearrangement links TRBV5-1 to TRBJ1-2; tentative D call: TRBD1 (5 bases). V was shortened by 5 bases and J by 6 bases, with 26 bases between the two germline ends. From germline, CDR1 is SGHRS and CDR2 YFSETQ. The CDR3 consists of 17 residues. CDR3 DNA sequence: TGCGCCAGCAGTCCTAACGCCAACGGAGGGGCTGTTGATGGCTACACCTTC. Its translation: CASSPNANGGAVDGYTF. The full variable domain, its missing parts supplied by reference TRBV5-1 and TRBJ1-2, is KAGVTQTPRYLIKTRGQQVTLSCSPISGHRSVSWYQQTPGQGLQFLFEYFSETQRNKGNFPGRFSGRQFSNSRSEMNVSTLELGDSALYLCASSPNANGGAVDGYTFGSGTRLTVV.

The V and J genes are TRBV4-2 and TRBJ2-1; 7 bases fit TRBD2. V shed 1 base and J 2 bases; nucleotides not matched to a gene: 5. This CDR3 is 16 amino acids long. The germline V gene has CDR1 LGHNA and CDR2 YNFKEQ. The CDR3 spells CASSQGGLAAYNEQFF. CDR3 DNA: TGTGCCAGCAGCCAAGGTGGGCTAGCGGCCTACAATGAGCAGTTCTTC.